This TCR beta chain was observed in a study of blood T cell repertoires in COVID-19. Background on the study: Nucleic acid was either cDNA or gDNA, and it came from T cells, B-cell-depleted T cells, or PBMCs.

In germline, CDR1 is ENHRY, CDR2 SYGVKD. This CDR3 spans 14 amino acids. Trimming cost V 4 bases and J 4 bases; bases outside gene matches: 4. Generated by immunoSEQ multiplex PCR, the TCRdb table keeps only in-frame clones and is missing some. There are 150,000 to 200,000 clones in the sample; around 86% occur only once, and about 6.5% lies in the top ten. The sequenced sample was peripheral blood. The receptor was isolated from a woman older than 75 in a cohort sampled during active or convalescent COVID-19. This sequence joins TRBV10-3 and TRBJ1-2; 9 bases agree with TRBD1. The CDR3 coding sequence is TGTGCCATCAGTGCACAGGGGGCTGGCTATGGCTACACCTTC. Its translation is CAISAQGAGYGYTF.